Listed here are 17 T cell receptor beta chains from one sample, sequenced in a study of blood T cells in healthy people across ages. For the second PCR, which ran for 7 to 11 cycles, a sample-barcoded 5' primer and a J-beta primer mix were used. TCRdb fed the 5' RACE reads into MiXCR, producing one record per CDR3 protein. The table includes hundreds of thousands of distinct CDR3 sequences, roughly 50% detected once. The material sequenced was blood. The receptors were sampled from a woman aged 55-70 years in good health.

The chain couples TRBV5-4 to TRBJ2-1, with D possibly matching TRBD1 (6 bases). V was cut by 0 bases and J by 5 bases, with 12 bases left in between. The germline V gene encodes CDR1 SGHNT and CDR2 YYREEE (reference sequence). CDR3 length: 15 amino acids. The CDR3 spells CASSLAETGHNEQFF. The CDR3 DNA is TGTGCCAGCAGCTTGGCCGAGACAGGACACAATGAGCAGTTCTTC.

This clonotype was picked up a small number of times. The chain combines TRBV4-2 with TRBJ2-3, with 8 bases aligning to TRBD2. With V trimmed by 4 bases and J by 6 bases, 6 bases remained unmatched. The V gene's germline CDR1 is LGHNA and CDR2 YNFKEQ. The CDR3 has 14 residues. CDR3 nucleotides: TGTGCCAGCAGCCGCAGACTAGCGCGCGATACGCAGTATTTT. It encodes CASSRRLARDTQYF.

Points on this clonotype: At one boundary the junction diverges from the germline segment, which might be a read error. The chain couples TRBV5-5 to TRBJ2-5; 10 positions agree with TRBD1. The germline V gene encodes CDR1 SGHKS and CDR2 YYEKEE (reference sequence). This CDR3 has 16 residues. As DNA, the CDR3 is TGTGCCAGCAGCCAACGTCCCGGGACAGGGGAAGAGGCCCAGTACTTC. Protein product: CASSQRPGTGEEAQYF.

This clonotype has ten or more counts. The V call is TRBV7-2, the J call TRBJ2-7, with D maybe TRBD1 (6 bases). Trimming removed 5 bases from V and 1 base from J, with 15 bases in between. The CDR3 runs 15 residues. The germline V gene encodes CDR1 SGHTA and CDR2 FQGNSA. The CDR3 region is CASSPGVGQSYEQYF. CDR3 DNA: TGTGCCAGCAGCCCTGGAGTAGGACAGTCCTACGAGCAGTACTTC.

The chain uses TRBV28 and TRBJ2-7; D remains unclear. The CDR3 has 14 amino acids. Trimming shortened V by 9 bases and J by 7 bases, and 22 bases separated the two germline ends. Germline assignment: CDR1 MDHEN and CDR2 SYDVKM. CDR3 loop: CASVGVGSYNEQYF. The CDR3 nucleotides read TGTGCCAGTGTGGGTGTGGGCTCCTACAATGAGCAGTACTTC.

V gene TRBV11-2 combines with J gene TRBJ2-3; 13 bases match TRBD2. V lost 5 bases, J lost 5 bases, and 10 bases stayed unmatched. This CDR3 has 17 amino acids. Looked up from germline, CDR1 is SGHAT and CDR2 is FQNNGV. The CDR3 region is CASSGELLAGGIDTQYF. In nucleotides, the CDR3 is TGTGCCAGCAGCGGAGAGTTACTAGCGGGAGGGATAGATACGCAGTATTTT. The whole variable domain, remainder taken from reference TRBV11-2 and TRBJ2-3, is EAGVAQSPRYKIIEKRQSVAFWCNPISGHATLYWYQQILGQGPKLLIQFQNNGVVDDSQLPKDRFSAERLKGVDSTLKIQPAKLEDSAVYLCASSGELLAGGIDTQYFGPGTRLTVL.

This clonotype was counted a single time. The V call is TRBV20-1, the J call TRBJ2-1, with 14 bases lining up with TRBD2. The CDR3 spans 18 residues. Trimming removed 6 bases from V and 0 bases from J; junction bases left unmatched: 10. From germline, CDR1 is DFQATT and CDR2 SNEGSKA (reference sequence). The CDR3 DNA reads as TGCAGTGCGTTGGGACTAGCGGGAGAGGGGGGCTCCTACAATGAGCAGTTCTTC. Translation: CSALGLAGEGGSYNEQFF.

This clonotype was detected only a few times. V gene TRBV5-1 combines with J gene TRBJ1-4, with 7 bases that match TRBD1. This CDR3 region has 14 residues. The junction had 5 bases not matched to a gene; V was cut back by 3 bases and J by 6 bases. Germline V CDR1 and CDR2: SGHRS, YFSETQ. Here the CDR3 DNA reads TGCGCCAGCAGCTCGACAGGGATTGATGAAAAACTGTTTTTT. Protein product: CASSSTGIDEKLFF.

This rearrangement joins TRBV29-1 to TRBJ2-5, with D perhaps matching TRBD1 (5 bases). CDR1 is SQVTM and CDR2 is ANQGSEA in the germline V gene. This CDR3 region has 13 residues. V was cut by 5 bases and J by 0 bases, with 10 bases left in between. CDR3 nucleotides: TGCAGCGTTTCCCTGACAGACCAAGAGACCCAGTACTTC. Amino acids: CSVSLTDQETQYF.

This rearrangement joins TRBV10-3 to TRBJ1-1, with TRBD1 matching 7 bases. The V segment lost 0 bases and the J segment 4 bases; nucleotides outside the gene matches: 2. The germline V gene has CDR1 ENHRY and CDR2 SYGVKD. The CDR3 has 14 amino acids. The CDR3 region is CAISESNRGTEAFF. Here the CDR3 DNA reads TGTGCCATCAGTGAGTCGAACAGGGGCACTGAAGCTTTCTTT.

This clonotype was counted a few times. The J gene is TRBJ2-7, the V gene TRBV2, with TRBD1 matching over 7 bases. V trimming: 11 bases; J trimming: 3 bases; junction bases outside the gene matches: 22. CDR1 and CDR2 from the germline V gene are SNHLY and FYNNEI. The CDR3 extends over 17 amino acids. The CDR3 is CAPTASYTGTAVYEQYF. Written as DNA, the CDR3 is TGTGCCCCCACGGCGTCCTATACCGGGACAGCCGTCTACGAGCAGTACTTC.

The chain links TRBV12-3 or TRBV12-4 to TRBJ2-5; perhaps D is TRBD1 or TRBD2 (5 bases each). Trimming left V 5 bases short and J 7 bases short, with 26 bases between. The CDR3 runs 17 residues. The DNA for the CDR3 is TGTGCCAGCAGTACTCGTCCGGGACGATCCGGCCGAGGGACCCAGTACTTC. Its protein product is CASSTRPGRSGRGTQYF.

This clonotype was seen a handful of times. The chain uses TRBV20-1 and TRBJ2-5; D gene ambiguous. This CDR3 has 14 residues. Germline V lookup: CDR1 DFQATT, CDR2 SNEGSKA (reference sequence). The V gene lost 2 bases and the J gene lost 2 bases, with 12 bases spanning the gap. CDR3 amino acids: CSARFRAEQETQYF. The CDR3 region has the DNA TGCAGTGCTAGATTTCGCGCAGAACAAGAGACCCAGTACTTC.

Note on this clonotype: The junction and the germline gene differ at one end; a read error may be behind it. The J gene is TRBJ2-5, the V gene TRBV4-1, with 12 bases fitting TRBD2. The DNA matches TRBJ2-7 better at its end, which makes the J call doubtful. The CDR3 is made up of 14 amino acids. Germline V CDR1 and CDR2: MGHRA, YSYEKL. CDR3 sequence: CANSQGLAGYEQYF. For the CDR3, the DNA is TGCGCCAACAGCCAGGGACTAGCGGGCTACGAGCAGTACTTC.

The chain has TRBV28 and TRBJ2-5; tentatively, D is TRBD1 or TRBD2 (6 bases each). The length of the CDR3 is 13 residues. V shed 11 bases and J shed 2 bases, with 15 bases lying between them. Germline CDR1 MDHEN, CDR2 SYDVKM. The CDR3 is CAAKKGGQETQYF. The CDR3 DNA sequence: TGTGCCGCGAAGAAGGGGGGACAAGAGACCCAGTACTTC.

V and J are TRBV27 and TRBJ2-1, with 13 bases lining up with TRBD2. The ends lost 3 bases at V and 6 bases at J; junction bases unmatched: 2. The CDR3 totals 15 residues. Germline CDR1 and CDR2: MNHEY and SMNVEV (reference sequence). The CDR3: CASSFGTSGINEQFF. The CDR3 nucleotides read TGTGCCAGCAGTTTCGGGACTAGCGGGATCAATGAGCAGTTCTTC.

The genes are TRBV28 and TRBJ2-7; D ambiguous. Trimming took off 6 bases at V and 3 bases at J, with 6 bases between the two ends. The CDR3 runs to 11 residues. Germline V CDR1 and CDR2: MDHEN, SYDVKM. The CDR3: CASRGHYEQYF. CDR3 in DNA: TGTGCCAGCAGGGGTCACTACGAGCAGTACTTC.